The T cell receptor (beta chain) under discussion was sequenced for a study of T cell repertoires in cytomegalovirus infection. CDR3 length equals 12 residues. Germline V gene lookup returns CDR1 MDHEN and CDR2 SYDVKM. Deletions cut 5 bases from V and 4 bases from J, with 3 bases between. TCRdb reprocessed the reads via MiXCR and lists one record per CDR3 protein. Here the sample spans 310,000 or so distinct CDR3 sequences, 15% to 20% being singletons. This clonotype was observed many times. The receptor was isolated from a human donor in good health (CMV status not recorded). Some clones in this sample may be carry-over from other donors' samples. Sequenced input: PBMCs. The rearrangement joins TRBV28 to TRBJ2-6; D gene uncertain. The CDR3: CASSTGANVLTF. In DNA form, the CDR3 reads TGTGCCAGCAGTACAGGGGCCAACGTCCTGACTTTC.